The 8 T cell receptor beta chains below were found in one sample sequenced in a study of CXCR3-negative and CXCR3-positive naive CD8 T cells. The TRB libraries of cDNA were built by UMI-labeled 5' RACE. Following a re-call of the 5' RACE reads, TCRdb has one entry per CDR3 protein and lacks DNA. This listing includes about 41,000 distinct CDR3 sequences. Sequencing used naive CXCR3- CD8+ T cells from blood. The subset denotes: CD45RO-CCR7+CD27+CD95- naive CD8+ T cells lacking CXCR3 (TNR3-). The receptors originated from a human donor in good health. Some clones in this sample may be carry-over from other donors' samples.

The CDR3: CASSIGGTSYFF. The chain has TRBV28 and TRBJ2-1; the TCRdb call, TRBD2, lacks DNA for checking. CDR3 size: 12 residues. Germline values: CDR1 MDHEN, CDR2 SYDVKM. Drawing the rest from reference TRBV28 and TRBJ2-1, the complete variable domain is DVKVTQSSRYLVKRTGEKVFLECVQDMDHENMFWYRQDPGLGLRLIYFSYDVKMKEKGDIPEGYSVSREKKERFSLILESASTNQTSMYLCASSIGGTSYFFGPGTRLTVL.

The chain combines TRBV6-2 or TRBV6-3 with TRBJ2-3; the D call from TCRdb, TRBD1, cannot be confirmed without DNA. The germline gives CDR1 MNHEY, CDR2 SVGEGT. The CDR3 spans 15 residues. CDR3 region: CASSYAGQAGDTQYF.

The rearrangement uses TRBV7-7 and TRBJ2-5; the TCRdb call, TRBD1, lacks DNA for checking. This CDR3 spans 15 amino acids. Germline V CDR1 and CDR2: SSHAT, FNYEAQ (reference sequence). The CDR3 loop reads CASSLDGGRLETQYF. Full variable domain (rest looked up from reference TRBV7-7 and TRBJ2-5): GAGVSQSPRYKVTKRGQDVTLRCDPISSHATLYWYQQALGQGPEFLTYFNYEAQPDKSGLPSDRFSAERPEGSISTLTIQRTEQRDSAMYRCASSLDGGRLETQYFGPGTRLLVL.

The rearrangement uses TRBV7-9 and TRBJ2-7; TCRdb gives TRBD2 as the D gene, but with no DNA this cannot be confirmed. The CDR3 runs 15 residues. Germline CDR1 and CDR2: SEHNR and FQNEAQ (reference sequence). CDR3 loop: CASSHPYDPPGEQYF.

The chain recombines TRBV24-1 with TRBJ2-1. The CDR3 has 14 amino acids. CDR1 KGHDR and CDR2 SFDVKD come from the germline V gene. The CDR3 region is CATSVGAGYNEQFF.

Measured by frequency, this clonotype is medium-sized (0.01 to 0.1%). The V call is TRBV29-1, the J call TRBJ2-7; TCRdb indicates TRBD1, and absent DNA this call remains unverified. This CDR3 region has 12 residues. The V gene's germline CDR1 is SQVTM and CDR2 ANQGSEA. Here the CDR3 reads CSAVDGTYEQYF.

The genes are TRBV7-9 and TRBJ2-3. Germline V lookup: CDR1 SEHNR, CDR2 FQNEAQ (reference sequence). This CDR3 has 13 residues. CDR3 loop: CASSSPGTDTQYF.

The genes are TRBV29-1 and TRBJ2-7; TCRdb indicates TRBD2, and absent DNA this call remains unverified. Germline assignment: CDR1 SQVTM and CDR2 ANQGSEA. The CDR3 is 14 amino acids. This CDR3 reads CSGLGISGGYEQYF.